This T cell receptor (beta chain) is from a study of T cell responses to AZD1222 COVID-19 vaccine. Study details: Second-dose schedules of about 4 or about 12 weeks were combined.

Study-wide results and caveats: Baseline seropositivity occurred in only 5 or 6 AZD1222 recipients.

As for this clone: The antigen is unknown.

The data were produced by immunoSEQ multiplex PCR, yet TCRdb's version contains in-frame clones alone and is incomplete. The sample lists about 130,000 clones; roughly 88% were seen once. CDR3 length: 17 residues. V lost 0 bases and J lost 6, with 19 bases in between. Germline CDR1 and CDR2: SGHDT and YYEEEE. The chain carries TRBV5-6 and TRBJ1-5; D is ambiguous. The clonotype was recovered from an adult in good health. Specimen: peripheral blood, collected on day 0 of AZD1222 vaccination. CDR3: CASSLGGGVRTGQPQHF. The CDR3 DNA reads TGTGCCAGCAGCTTGGGTGGTGGGGTCAGGACGGGTCAGCCCCAGCATTTT.